A selection of T cell receptor beta chains follows, all from one sample in a study of blood T cell repertoires in COVID-19. TCRdb's copy holds only in-frame clones and misses some; the assay was immunoSEQ multiplex PCR. The sample lists about 170,000 clones; around 86% were seen once. The sequenced sample was peripheral blood. The receptor source for this set is a woman of 80 years or more in a cohort sampled during active or convalescent COVID-19. Each CDR3 is given with its conserved first and last residue. The D gene is left open where the match is weak. A row's size may be missing; if present it is once, few, many or a size class.

clone size: .; V gene: TRBV10-3; CDR3 length: 15; J gene: TRBJ2-3; D gene: TRBD2; CDR3 protein: CAISESESSGGVQNF; CDR3 DNA: TGTGCCATCAGTGAGTCGGAGTCTAGCGGGGGTGTGCAGAATTTT
clone size: .; V gene: TRBV29-1; CDR3 length: 13; J gene: TRBJ1-1; D gene: TRBD1; CDR3 protein: CSAATGVGTEAFF; CDR3 DNA: TGCAGCGCAGCGACAGGGGTAGGAACTGAAGCTTTCTTT
clone size: .; V gene: TRBV3-1/TRBV3-2; CDR3 length: 16; J gene: TRBJ2-5; D gene: .; CDR3 protein: CASSQRRVLGAETQYF; CDR3 DNA: TGTGCCAGCAGCCAACGCCGGGTCTTAGGGGCGGAGACCCAGTACTTC
clone size: .; V gene: TRBV4-1; CDR3 length: 15; J gene: TRBJ1-3; D gene: TRBD1; CDR3 protein: CASSRSDRAADTIYF; CDR3 DNA: TGCGCCAGCAGCCGATCCGACAGGGCTGCGGACACCATATATTTT
clone size: few; V gene: TRBV6-2/TRBV6-3; CDR3 length: 15; J gene: TRBJ2-2; D gene: TRBD2; CDR3 protein: CASSSGLVNTGELFF; CDR3 DNA: TGTGCCAGCAGTTCGGGACTAGTGAACACCGGGGAGCTGTTTTTT
clone size: .; V gene: TRBV3-1/TRBV3-2; CDR3 length: 14; J gene: TRBJ1-5; D gene: .; CDR3 protein: CASSQDFSNQPQHF; CDR3 DNA: TGTGCCAGCAGCCAAGACTTTAGCAATCAGCCCCAGCATTTT
clone size: .; V gene: TRBV3-1/TRBV3-2; CDR3 length: 16; J gene: TRBJ2-2; D gene: TRBD1; CDR3 protein: CASSQTGQGAAGELFF; CDR3 DNA: TGTGCCAGCAGCCAAACGGGACAGGGGGCGGCCGGGGAGCTGTTTTTT
clone size: .; V gene: TRBV2; CDR3 length: 16; J gene: TRBJ1-6; D gene: .; CDR3 protein: CASSEEAGHYNSPLHF; CDR3 DNA: TGTGCCAGCAGTGAAGAGGCGGGGCACTATAATTCACCCCTCCACTTT
clone size: .; V gene: TRBV5-5; CDR3 length: 14; J gene: TRBJ2-5; D gene: .; CDR3 protein: CASSLGQPPETQYF; CDR3 DNA: TGTGCCAGCAGCTTGGGACAGCCGCCGGAGACCCAGTACTTC
clone size: few; V gene: TRBV2; CDR3 length: 14; J gene: TRBJ2-2; D gene: .; CDR3 protein: CASRDREHTGELFF; CDR3 DNA: TGTGCCAGCAGGGACCGGGAACACACCGGGGAGCTGTTTTTT
clone size: .; V gene: TRBV24-1; CDR3 length: 16; J gene: TRBJ1-2; D gene: TRBD1; CDR3 protein: CATSDPGTGTNYGYTF; CDR3 DNA: TGTGCCACCAGTGATCCCGGGACAGGGACTAACTATGGCTACACCTTC